The source of this TCR beta chain is a study of Tregs in tolerant kidney transplant recipients. CDR1 MDHEN and CDR2 SYDVKM come from the germline V gene. The ends lost 7 bases at V and 10 bases at J; junction bases unmatched: 5. This CDR3 region has 13 residues. In its sample, this clone was seen a few times. As yet, its antigen is unknown. Distinct nucleotide sequences in the sample also encode this CDR3. Recipients received nonmyeloablative bone marrow transplants from related graft donors, with transient mixed chimerism. Unstimulated regulatory T cells (CD4+CD25+CD127-), CD4+CD25- non-regulatory cells, CD4 and CD8 cells were FACS-sorted from thawed PBMCs. General study results and limits: This study did not directly address biological reproducibility. Expanding Tregs on activated donor B cells appeared to best identify donor-specific TCRbeta clones.

Measured with immunoSEQ multiplex PCR; TCRdb has only the in-frame clones, and not every one. The repertoire holds 45,000 or so clones, with roughly nine tenths as singletons. The sequences come from CD8+ T cells from blood (PBMCs), collected 12 months after the transplant. This rearrangement joins TRBV28 to TRBJ1-6; 9 bases align to TRBD1. The sequence was collected from a human patient who received a combined kidney and bone marrow transplant. Some T cells may be transferred from the graft donor. CDR3 DNA sequence: TGTGCCAGCAATGGACAGGGGAGCTCACCCCTCCACTTT. Its protein is CASNGQGSSPLHF. Complete variable domain (other parts from reference TRBV28 and TRBJ1-6): DVKVTQSSRYLVKRTGEKVFLECVQDMDHENMFWYRQDPGLGLRLIYFSYDVKMKEKGDIPEGYSVSREKKERFSLILESASTNQTSMYLCASNGQGSSPLHFGNGTRLTVT.